One and the same sample provided the 9 T cell receptor beta chains below, sequenced in a study of CD8 T cells in ankylosing spondylitis. TCRdb reprocessed the 5' RACE reads via MiXCR and lists one record per CDR3 protein. Of over 100,000 distinct CDR3 sequences in the sample, over 6.5% were seen once. Sequencing was carried out using blood, either unsorted or a sorted T cell fraction (not recorded which). Receptors originate from a male donor with ankylosing spondylitis or in good health (not recorded which).

This clonotype was recorded many times. The genes are TRBV20-1 and TRBJ2-5; 10 bases agree with TRBD2. V dropped 1 base and J dropped 2; count of bases not matched to a gene: 7. This CDR3 contains 16 residues. In germline, CDR1 is DFQATT, CDR2 SNEGSKA (reference sequence). CDR3 DNA sequence: TGCAGTGCTAGAGCAGCGCTAGCGGGGGAGCAAGAGACCCAGTACTTC. It codes for CSARAALAGEQETQYF.

Notes on this clonotype: This clone may be a read error of a much larger clone one base away. V and J are TRBV5-1 and TRBJ1-1; D is unclear. The ends were cut back, 0 bases at V and 4 bases at J, with 16 bases in the middle. The germline gives CDR1 SGHRS, CDR2 YFSETQ. The CDR3 is 16 amino acids. The CDR3 coding sequence is TGCGCCAGCAGCTTGGGTTCCCGTGGGGTTAGCACTGAAGCTTTCTTT. Residues: CASSLGSRGVSTEAFF.

This clonotype came up a few times. It may be a read error: a sequence one base away is much more abundant. The chain carries TRBV29-1 and TRBJ2-7, with TRBD1 matching over 10 bases. The CDR3 contains 14 residues. V trimming: 5 bases; J trimming: 6 bases; junction bases outside the gene matches: 10. Germline assignment: CDR1 SQVTM and CDR2 ANQGSEA. The CDR3 is CSVYDRGRVVEQYF. The CDR3 DNA reads as TGCAGCGTTTATGACAGGGGGCGCGTAGTCGAGCAGTACTTC.

This clonotype was picked up many times. V gene TRBV14 combines with J gene TRBJ2-1; 9 nucleotides agree with TRBD1. The CDR3 runs 17 residues. CDR1 and CDR2 (germline): SGHDN, FVKESK. The ends lost 1 base at V and 3 bases at J; junction bases unmatched: 7. In DNA form, the CDR3 reads TGTGCCAGCAGCCAAGCGGACAGGGGTCCCCTCTACAATGAGCAGTTCTTC. This codes for CASSQADRGPLYNEQFF.

This clonotype was seen many times. The chain combines TRBV5-6 with TRBJ2-1; perhaps TRBD2 as D (7 bases). CDR1 and CDR2 from the germline V gene are SGHDT and YYEEEE. This CDR3 is built from 15 residues. Trimming took 0 bases from V and 3 from J, leaving 10 bases between them. The CDR3 DNA reads TGTGCCAGCAGCTTGGTGAGGGGGGGCTACAATGAGCAGTTCTTC. It specifies CASSLVRGGYNEQFF.

There are many counts of this clonotype. The gene calls are TRBV29-1 and TRBJ2-2, with a possible D match to TRBD1 (6 bases). The V end lost 5 bases, the J end lost 4 bases, and 17 bases lay between the germline ends. The germline V gene has CDR1 SQVTM and CDR2 ANQGSEA. CDR3 size: 15 residues. CDR3 residues: CSVRLRTARTGELFF. CDR3 sequence (DNA): TGCAGCGTTCGACTTAGGACAGCTCGCACCGGGGAGCTGTTTTTT.

This clonotype was counted a single time. A clone one base away is much larger, so this may be a read error. The chain carries TRBV5-5 and TRBJ1-1, with D hard to call. CDR1 is SGHKS, CDR2 YYEKEE, per germline (reference sequence). This CDR3 contains 13 residues. The CDR3 here is CPSSLLIFTEAFF. As DNA, the CDR3 is TGTCCCAGCAGCCTACTTATTTTCACTGAAGCTTTCTTT.

This rearrangement joins TRBV6-2 or TRBV6-3 to TRBJ2-7; 12 bases are shared with TRBD2. The V gene's germline CDR1 is MNHEY and CDR2 SVGEGT. The CDR3 covers 17 residues. With V trimmed by 6 bases and J by 2 bases, 11 bases remained unmatched. The CDR3 bases are TGTGCCAGCAGGAAGGGACTAGCGGGCCGGACCACCTACGAGCAGTACTTC. Its protein is CASRKGLAGRTTYEQYF.

Ten or more counts support this clonotype. The gene calls are TRBV9 and TRBJ2-5, with D possibly TRBD1 on 5 matching bases. Germline V lookup: CDR1 SGDLS, CDR2 YYNGEE. This CDR3 region has 15 residues. Trimming removed 4 bases from V and 2 bases from J, with 15 bases in between. The CDR3 is CASSPRQSPQETQYF. The CDR3 coding sequence is TGTGCCAGCAGCCCTAGACAGAGTCCTCAAGAGACCCAGTACTTC. Together with reference TRBV9 and TRBJ2-5, the CDR3 gives the full variable domain: DSGVTQTPKHLITATGQRVTLRCSPRSGDLSVYWYQQSLDQGLQFLIQYYNGEERAKGNILERFSAQQFPDLHSELNLSSLELGDSALYFCASSPRQSPQETQYFGPGTRLLVL.